A single sample gave rise to the 22 T cell receptor beta chains below, sequenced in a study of CD4+ T cells in melanoma. Sequencing was performed with immunoSEQ multiplex PCR; in TCRdb, only in-frame clones are kept and a portion is missing. The sample comprises thousands of clones, approximately 64% of which are singletons, and approximately 22% rests with the top ten. Sequencing input: cells from a culture (not recorded whether cultured in vitro). The receptors were gathered from a human donor with melanoma.

This clone came up once. This chain connects TRBV28 to TRBJ1-2, with 8 bases aligning to TRBD1. The CDR3 length is 13 residues. Germline V gene lookup returns CDR1 MDHEN and CDR2 SYDVKM. V was clipped by 1 base and J by 7 bases; unmatched bases: 2. CDR3 protein: CASSLSGGGGYTF. The CDR3 nucleotides read TGTGCCAGCAGTTTATCAGGGGGCGGTGGCTACACCTTC.

This chain uses TRBV27 with TRBJ2-5; weak D call: TRBD2 (7 bases). Germline CDR1 MNHEY, CDR2 SMNVEV (reference sequence). The CDR3 loop spans 14 amino acids. V lost 5 bases and J 5 bases, leaving 15 bases between the germline ends. Here the CDR3 DNA reads TGTGCCAGCAGTGTAGGGGGGGGCAGGGAGACCCAGTACTTC. Its protein is CASSVGGGRETQYF.

The V gene is TRBV6-5, the J gene TRBJ2-2; a possible D gene is TRBD2 (5 bases). The germline V gene encodes CDR1 MNHEY and CDR2 SVGAGI. The CDR3 loop spans 15 amino acids. The V end lost 4 bases, the J end lost 6 bases, and 15 bases lay between the germline ends. This CDR3 is CASSSAGMRSGELFF. In DNA, the CDR3 is TGTGCCAGCAGTTCTGCGGGCATGCGGTCCGGGGAGCTGTTTTTT.

V usage is TRBV25-1 and J usage is TRBJ1-3; D gene unclear. Per germline, CDR1 MGHDK and CDR2 SYGVNS. V was trimmed by 2 bases and J by 0 bases, leaving 11 bases between them. CDR3 length: 16 residues. CDR3 sequence: CASSEARPSSGNTIYF. The CDR3 bases are TGTGCCAGCAGTGAAGCACGGCCTAGCTCTGGAAACACCATATATTTT.

The rearrangement uses TRBV27 and TRBJ1-2, with 9 bases matching TRBD1. Germline values: CDR1 MNHEY, CDR2 SMNVEV (reference sequence). The CDR3 has 15 residues. V lost 0 bases and J lost 5; bases outside the gene matches: 4. The CDR3, as DNA: TGTGCCAGCAGTTTATCGGACAGGGGAGGGTATGGCTACACCTTC. The encoded protein is CASSLSDRGGYGYTF.

The chain employs TRBV11-2 and TRBJ2-5; D not resolved. V was trimmed by 1 base and J by 5 bases, leaving 11 bases between them. This CDR3 region has 14 residues. From germline, CDR1 is SGHAT and CDR2 FQNNGV. In DNA form, the CDR3 reads TGTGCCAGCAGCTTAGGGAGCGTCGGCGAGACCCAGTACTTC. Translated: CASSLGSVGETQYF.

CDR3 nucleotide sequence: TGTGCCAGCAGCCCTACCGGGACTACCTACGAGCAGTACTTC. This translates into CASSPTGTTYEQYF. This chain links TRBV3-1 (or the pseudogene TRBV3-2) with TRBJ2-7, with 7 bases matching TRBD2. The CDR3 has 14 amino acids. Germline CDR1 reads LGHDT; CDR2 reads YNNKEL (reference sequence). V was clipped by 4 bases and J by 2 bases; unmatched bases: 5.

V gene TRBV5-6 combines with J gene TRBJ2-5, with TRBD1 identical over 9 bases. The germline V gene encodes CDR1 SGHDT and CDR2 YYEEEE. The CDR3 consists of 14 residues. V trimming: 4 bases; J trimming: 5 bases; junction bases outside the gene matches: 6. CDR3 in amino acids: CASSPGTGSETQYF. CDR3 DNA sequence: TGTGCCAGCAGCCCTGGGACAGGGTCGGAGACCCAGTACTTC.

The gene calls are TRBV6-1 and TRBJ1-2; D unclear. V lost 3 bases to trimming and J lost 1 base, with 3 bases between them. CDR1 and CDR2 (germline): MNHNS, SASEGT. The CDR3 is 12 residues long. The CDR3 region has the DNA TGTGCCAGCAGTGACAGTAACTATGGCTACACCTTC. Translation: CASSDSNYGYTF.

The chain combines TRBV3-1 (or the pseudogene TRBV3-2) with TRBJ1-1; D gene ambiguous. The ends were cut back, 0 bases at V and 1 base at J, with 15 bases in the middle. The CDR3 loop spans 17 amino acids. The germline V gene has CDR1 LGHDT and CDR2 YNNKEL (reference sequence). The DNA of the CDR3 is TGTGCCAGCAGCCAAGAAGTGAGCGCCAAGGGGAACACTGAAGCTTTCTTT. This encodes CASSQEVSAKGNTEAFF.

The rearrangement uses TRBV27 and TRBJ2-7; TRBD1 aligns across 8 bases. J was trimmed by 2 bases and V by 4 bases; bases with no gene match: 13. CDR1 and CDR2 (germline): MNHEY, SMNVEV (reference sequence). The CDR3 spans 17 residues. Written as DNA, the CDR3 is TGTGCCAGCAGTTCCTTCACAGGGGGTGACGCCCCCTACGAGCAGTACTTC. This encodes CASSSFTGGDAPYEQYF.

The rearrangement links TRBV27 to TRBJ2-2; either TRBD1 or TRBD2 may supply D (6 bases each). The CDR3 totals 16 residues. Germline CDR1 and CDR2: MNHEY and SMNVEV (reference sequence). V was shortened by 2 bases and J by 4 bases, with 14 bases between the two germline ends. The CDR3 region is CASSLMGGRVTGELFF. The CDR3 nucleotides read TGTGCCAGCAGTTTAATGGGGGGCCGGGTCACCGGGGAGCTGTTTTTT.

The CDR3 DNA reads TGTGCCAGTAGTTATGGGACTACTTACGAGCAGTACTTC. Residues: CASSYGTTYEQYF. The V call is TRBV19, the J call TRBJ2-7; TRBD2 aligns across 7 bases. V shed 5 bases and J 4 bases; nucleotides not matched to a gene: 5. Germline CDR1 is LNHDA and CDR2 is SQIVND (reference sequence). CDR3 length equals 13 residues.

As concerns this clone: This CDR3 is also generated by other DNA sequences in the sample. The J gene is TRBJ2-2, the V gene TRBV10-3, with TRBD1 matching 10 bases. Germline loops: CDR1 ENHRY, CDR2 SYGVKD. V shed 8 bases, J shed 4 bases, and the junction held 4 bases outside the gene matches. The CDR3 has 14 residues. CDR3 bases: TGTGCCATCCGCCGACAGGGGGCCACCGGGGAGCTGTTTTTT. Encoded protein: CAIRRQGATGELFF.

The chain carries TRBV2 and TRBJ1-6; the D gene is possibly TRBD1 (5 bases). The CDR3 loop spans 13 amino acids. With 7 bases removed from V and 4 bases from J, the gap between germline ends came to 8 bases. CDR1 SNHLY and CDR2 FYNNEI come from the germline V gene. The CDR3: CASTGDYNSPLHF. CDR3 bases: TGTGCCAGCACGGGGGATTATAATTCACCCCTCCACTTT. Variable domain in full (rest from reference TRBV2 and TRBJ1-6): EPEVTQTPSHQVTQMGQEVILRCVPISNHLYFYWYRQILGQKVEFLVSFYNNEISEKSEIFDDQFSVERPDGSNFTLKIRSTKLEDSAMYFCASTGDYNSPLHFGNGTRLTVT.

CDR3 nucleotides: TGTGCCAGCAGACCCGGGACAGGGGGTTTCTATGGCTACACCTTC. Translation: CASRPGTGGFYGYTF. The V gene is TRBV27, the J gene TRBJ1-2, with 11 bases identical to TRBD1. This CDR3 is built from 15 residues. Germline lookup yields CDR1 MNHEY and CDR2 SMNVEV (reference sequence). The V gene end was trimmed by 6 bases and the J gene end by 4 bases; junction bases not matched to a gene: 7.

V usage is TRBV18 and J usage is TRBJ1-2, with unresolved D. The CDR3 runs to 16 residues. CDR1 is KGHSH, CDR2 LQKENI, per germline. The ends were cut back, 6 bases at V and 0 bases at J, with 17 bases in the middle. The chain's CDR3 is CASSRIETPPNYGYTF. For the CDR3, the DNA is TGTGCCAGCTCCCGTATCGAGACACCTCCTAACTATGGCTACACCTTC.

This sequence joins TRBV7-8 and TRBJ2-7; TRBD1 matches at 10 bases. The CDR3 extends over 15 amino acids. Germline trimming cut 4 bases from V and 2 bases from J; bases unmatched to any gene: 5. Germline V gene lookup returns CDR1 SGHVS and CDR2 FQNEAQ. CDR3 sequence (DNA): TGTGCCAGCAGCTCCCCGGGACAGGGGACCTACGAGCAGTACTTC. Translating it yields CASSSPGQGTYEQYF.

The chain combines TRBV30 with TRBJ1-5; D uncertain. V lost 0 bases and J 3 bases, leaving 12 bases between the germline ends. The CDR3 has 15 amino acids. In germline, CDR1 is GTSNPN, CDR2 SVGIG (reference sequence). As DNA, the CDR3 is TGTGCCTGGAGTGTACAAGGGTCCGCCAATCAGCCCCAGCATTTT. It codes for CAWSVQGSANQPQHF.

The chain carries TRBV7-6 and TRBJ2-1; 11 bases are a match to TRBD2. There are 17 residues in the CDR3. The V gene's germline CDR1 is SGHVS and CDR2 FNYEAQ. Germline trimming cut 2 bases from V and 7 bases from J; bases unmatched to any gene: 10. CDR3 region: CASSLPTSGAPLNEQFF. In DNA, the CDR3 is TGTGCCAGCAGCTTACCGACTAGCGGGGCGCCCCTTAATGAGCAGTTCTTC.

This clone was seen a few times. J is TRBJ2-3 and V is TRBV5-1; 11 positions match TRBD2. The CDR3 is 18 residues long. V dropped 0 bases and J dropped 2; count of bases not matched to a gene: 8. The germline V gene has CDR1 SGHRS and CDR2 YFSETQ. The CDR3 bases are TGCGCCAGCAGCTTGGCCAAACTAGCGGGGGAGAACACAGATACGCAGTATTTT. As protein: CASSLAKLAGENTDTQYF. The entire variable domain, with the rest obtained from reference TRBV5-1 and TRBJ2-3, is as follows: KAGVTQTPRYLIKTRGQQVTLSCSPISGHRSVSWYQQTPGQGLQFLFEYFSETQRNKGNFPGRFSGRQFSNSRSEMNVSTLELGDSALYLCASSLAKLAGENTDTQYFGPGTRLTVL.

This chain joins TRBV27 and TRBJ2-1; D gene ambiguous. This CDR3 comprises 11 residues. The germline V gene has CDR1 MNHEY and CDR2 SMNVEV (reference sequence). Between the trimmed V and J ends, which lost 5 bases and 4 bases, there was a span of 3 bases. CDR3 nucleotides: TGTGCCAGCAGTCAGTACAATGAGCAGTTCTTC. Its translation is CASSQYNEQFF.